This T cell receptor (beta chain) was identified during a study of blood T cell repertoires in COVID-19. Overall study: The study drew acute and convalescent COVID-19 samples from the United States, Italy and Spain.

Original methodology: Scientists estimated how many nucleated cells there were by amplifying reference gene primers. TCRdb keeps only in-frame clones here, not all; method: immunoSEQ multiplex PCR. The V and J calls and the clone size are those of that table, but D and trimming were determined from the DNA. The table records around 210,000 clones, roughly 90% of them present only once. Study members were between about 18 and 95 years old and lived in 24 US regions. Membership in each cohort depended on participant-reported clinical history. The CDR3 contains 14 residues. Looked up from germline, CDR1 is MNHEY and CDR2 is SVGAGI. V shed 10 bases and J 6 bases; nucleotides not matched to a gene: 14.

The chain combines TRBV6-5 with TRBJ1-2, with TRBD1 matching over 7 bases. The specimen sequenced was PBMCs or T cells enriched from blood (not recorded which). This receptor was identified in a woman aged 18-29 years who had recovered from COVID-19. The CDR3 region has the DNA TGTGCCACAATCCTGTACGGGACAGTCAATGGCTACACCTTC. Translating it yields CATILYGTVNGYTF.